This TCR beta chain appears in the sequencing data of a study of blood T cell repertoires in COVID-19. Study overall: Researchers got acute and convalescent COVID-19 samples from the United States, Italy and Spain. From T cells, B-cell-depleted T cells, or PBMCs came the material, which was cDNA or gDNA.

V lost 5 bases, J lost 3 bases, and 2 bases stayed unmatched. Germline-derived CDR1 and CDR2 are MNHEY and SVGAGI. The CDR3 spans 14 residues. Authors' data handling: Amplification with reference gene primers provided the estimates of nucleated cell counts. The data were produced by immunoSEQ multiplex PCR, yet TCRdb's version contains in-frame clones alone and is incomplete. V and J calls and clone size are copied from that table; D and trimming were computed from the DNA. Of some 30,000 clones in the sample, roughly nine tenths were seen once. What was sequenced was peripheral blood. The receptor was derived from a man older than 75 with acute or convalescent COVID-19. The chain carries TRBV6-5 and TRBJ2-5, with 11 bases fitting TRBD2. The CDR3 DNA sequence: TGTGCCAGCAGTAAACTAGCGGGAGAAGAGACCCAGTACTTC. It yields the protein CASSKLAGEETQYF.